The rows below give T cell receptor beta chains drawn from one sample of a study of blood T cells in healthy people across ages. TCRdb reprocessed the 5' RACE reads via MiXCR and lists one record per CDR3 protein. The repertoire has roughly 860,000 distinct CDR3 sequences, approximately 59% of them found once; the top ten carry about 30%. Sequencing input: blood. The receptors stem from a man aged 25 to 40 in good health. The CDR3 runs from the conserved cysteine through the conserved F or W. The D gene is left open where the match is weak.

TRBJ2-1 | TRBV5-1 | TRBD1 | TGCGCCAGCAGCTTGGAGGGAACAGGGGGCCCTTACAATGAGCAGTTCTTC | CASSLEGTGGPYNEQFF
TRBJ2-7 | TRBV7-6 | TRBD1 | TGTGCCAGCACCTCGGGGACAGGGTCCTACGAGCAGTACTTC | CASTSGTGSYEQYF
TRBJ2-1 | TRBV30 | TRBD1 | TGTGCCTGGAGTAGGGGGACAGGGGGCTACAATGAGCAGTTCTTC | CAWSRGTGGYNEQFF
TRBJ1-2 | TRBV6-2/TRBV6-3 | TRBD1 | TGTGCCAGCAGTTACCGGACAGGGGAGCATGGCTACACCTTC | CASSYRTGEHGYTF
TRBJ2-4 | TRBV5-1 | TRBD1 | TGCGCCAGCAGCTTGGTCCCGGGACAGAACTCGATAAAAAACATTCAGTACTTC | CASSLVPGQNSIKNIQYF
TRBJ2-7 | TRBV25-1 | NA | TGTGCCAGCAGTGAAATTTGGACAGACTACGAGCAGTACTTC | CASSEIWTDYEQYF
TRBJ2-1 | TRBV5-1 | TRBD2 | TGCGCCAGCAGCTTGGCCGGGTCCACTGAGCGGGGGGAGCAGTTCTTC | CASSLAGSTERGEQFF
TRBJ2-7 | TRBV6-5 | TRBD2 | TGTGCCAGCAGTAACCTCCCGGGACTAGTAATAGAGCAGTACTTC | CASSNLPGLVIEQYF
TRBJ2-1 | TRBV7-3 | NA | TGTGCCAGCAGTCCCTCCGCTAGCTCCTACAATGAGCAGTTCTTC | CASSPSASSYNEQFF
TRBJ1-1 | TRBV7-9 | NA | TGTGCCAGCAGCGCTTACGAAACACAGGTCAACACTGAAGCTTTCTTT | CASSAYETQVNTEAFF